Below are 27 T cell receptor beta chains sequenced from a single sample in a study of CD8 T cells in ankylosing spondylitis (TCRdb year 2017). The library was obtained by 5' RACE. Sequencer: Illumina HiSeq 2500. The raw public data were reprocessed by TCRdb itself: fastp quality trimming at Q25, MiXCR clonotype calling, in-frame beta chains only. Each record represents a unique CDR3 protein, reported with the most common genes and DNA among its rows. Present in this sample are about 800,000 distinct CDR3 sequences, about 12% of which were seen just once. Clones ranked in the top ten supply approximately 0.5% of the sample. Results and caveats for the whole study, not just this receptor: A TCR beta motif made up of fewer than 10 highly homologous amino acid variants appeared to be characteristic of blood from ankylosing spondylitis patients.

Their recognized antigens are unknown. Sequencing input: blood, either unsorted or a sorted T cell fraction (not recorded which). The receptors come from a male donor with ankylosing spondylitis.

The rearrangement joins TRBV6-5 to TRBJ2-7, with D perhaps TRBD1 or TRBD2 (5 bases each). The CDR3 sequence is 14 residues long. Trimming pared 0 bases from V and 6 bases from J, leaving 12 bases between. The germline gives CDR1 MNHEY, CDR2 SVGAGI. For the CDR3, the DNA is TGTGCCAGCAGTTACTCAGGGGCTCGGGGCGAGCAGTACTTC. This codes for CASSYSGARGEQYF.

The chain combines TRBV29-1 with TRBJ1-5, with D tentatively TRBD1 (6 bases). There are 13 residues in the CDR3. In germline, CDR1 is SQVTM, CDR2 ANQGSEA. With 5 bases removed from V and 9 bases from J, the gap between germline ends came to 17 bases. The CDR3 DNA reads TGCAGCGTTATAAGGGACACGGGAGGGCCCCAGCATTTT. Its protein is CSVIRDTGGPQHF.

In this sample, this clonotype turned up a few times. The chain has TRBV12-3 or TRBV12-4 and TRBJ2-7; 11 bases line up with TRBD2. This CDR3 spans 16 amino acids. Trimming cost V 5 bases and J 2 bases; bases outside gene matches: 8. The CDR3 is CASSHVLAGEAYEQYF. The CDR3 bases are TGTGCCAGCAGTCATGTACTAGCGGGAGAGGCCTACGAGCAGTACTTC.

This clonotype was picked up many times. The J gene is TRBJ2-1, the V gene TRBV27; tentatively, D is TRBD1 or TRBD2 (6 bases each). The CDR3 sequence is 15 residues long. CDR1 is MNHEY, CDR2 SMNVEV, per germline (reference sequence). V was clipped by 6 bases and J by 1 base, with 13 bases between them. The CDR3 region has the DNA TGTGCCAGCAGGACCCTAGGGGGGTCCTACAATGAGCAGTTCTTC. Its protein product is CASRTLGGSYNEQFF.

The chain's CDR3 is CASSNPWAGDSYEQYF. In nucleotides, the CDR3 is TGTGCCAGCAGTAACCCGTGGGCGGGAGACTCCTACGAGCAGTACTTC. V and J are TRBV6-2 or TRBV6-3 and TRBJ2-7; 7 bases match TRBD2. V dropped 5 bases and J dropped 0; count of bases not matched to a gene: 10. There are 16 residues in the CDR3. Germline loops: CDR1 MNHEY, CDR2 SVGEGT.

This chain connects TRBV20-1 to TRBJ1-1; D might be TRBD1 (6 bases). The CDR3 runs to 12 residues. Between the trimmed V and J ends, which lost 5 bases and 8 bases, there was a span of 15 bases. Germline CDR1 DFQATT, CDR2 SNEGSKA (reference sequence). The CDR3: CSAQTQGFEAFF. The DNA of the CDR3 is TGCAGTGCTCAAACTCAGGGGTTCGAAGCTTTCTTT.

This clonotype showed up just a few times. The V and J genes are TRBV19 and TRBJ1-3, with no clear D. The CDR3 covers 14 residues. Germline V gives CDR1 LNHDA, CDR2 SQIVND (reference sequence). Trimming took off 5 bases at V and 2 bases at J, with 10 bases between the two ends. The CDR3 nucleotides read TGTGCCAGTAGTTCCATAACAGCTGGAAACACCATATATTTT. This codes for CASSSITAGNTIYF. Complete variable domain (other parts from reference TRBV19 and TRBJ1-3): DGGITQSPKYLFRKEGQNVTLSCEQNLNHDAMYWYRQDPGQGLRLIYYSQIVNDFQKGDIAEGYSVSREKKESFPLTVTSAQKNPTAFYLCASSSITAGNTIYFGEGSWLTVV.

V usage is TRBV10-2 and J usage is TRBJ2-1; TRBD2 aligns across 8 bases. J lost 2 bases, V lost 10 bases, and 19 bases had no gene match. This CDR3 has 18 residues. Germline V gene lookup returns CDR1 WSHSY and CDR2 SAAADI. The CDR3 region is CATKSVSGREGTYNEQFF. CDR3 in DNA: TGCGCCACCAAATCCGTCAGCGGGAGAGAGGGTACCTACAATGAGCAGTTCTTC.

V usage is TRBV5-1 and J usage is TRBJ1-1; 7 nucleotides align to TRBD1. The CDR3 is 15 amino acids. Trimming took 4 bases from V and 3 from J; bases not matched to a gene: 9. Germline CDR1 reads SGHRS; CDR2 reads YFSETQ. The CDR3: CASSILRTGDTEAFF. The CDR3 region has the DNA TGCGCCAGCAGCATTCTCCGGACAGGAGACACTGAAGCTTTCTTT.

The chain couples TRBV20-1 to TRBJ2-1; TRBD1 might be the D (6 bases). Deletions cut 2 bases from V and 13 bases from J, with 12 bases between. The CDR3 contains 11 residues. CDR1 DFQATT and CDR2 SNEGSKA come from the germline V gene (reference sequence). The CDR3 DNA is TGCAGTGCTAGATCCAGGGGCCGACAGTTCTTC. It codes for CSARSRGRQFF.

The chain has TRBV29-1 and TRBJ1-3; D may be TRBD1 (5 bases). Germline V gives CDR1 SQVTM, CDR2 ANQGSEA. The CDR3 runs 12 residues. V shed 5 bases and J shed 16 bases, with 21 bases lying between them. The CDR3 bases are TGCAGCGTTCAGGGTCCTGGAAACACTATGTATTTT. It is translated as CSVQGPGNTMYF.

This rearrangement joins TRBV20-1 to TRBJ2-3; D unresolved. Germline lookup yields CDR1 DFQATT and CDR2 SNEGSKA (reference sequence). The CDR3 has 14 amino acids. Trimming stripped 3 bases from V and 4 bases from J, with 14 bases between. Written as DNA, the CDR3 is TGCAGTGCTAGTTCGTGGAGCGAGGCAGATACGCAGTATTTT. Translated: CSASSWSEADTQYF.

V and J are TRBV27 and TRBJ1-5, with D possibly matching TRBD1 (5 bases). Per the germline V gene, CDR1 is MNHEY and CDR2 is SMNVEV (reference sequence). CDR3 length: 18 residues. V lost 5 bases to trimming and J lost 3 bases, with 23 bases between them. The DNA for the CDR3 is TGTGCCAGCAGTCCGTCACTTCAGGGCGGAGGGAACAATCAGCCCCAGCATTTT. It codes for CASSPSLQGGGNNQPQHF.

Many counts were recorded for this clonotype. This chain joins TRBV20-1 and TRBJ1-2, with a tentative D call TRBD1 (6 bases). Trimming cost V 3 bases and J 0 bases, with 14 bases left between them. The CDR3 runs to 15 residues. CDR1 and CDR2 (germline): DFQATT, SNEGSKA (reference sequence). CDR3 in amino acids: CSARDRDIANYGYTF. For the CDR3, the DNA is TGCAGTGCTAGGGACCGGGACATTGCTAACTATGGCTACACCTTC.

The chain is built from TRBV4-1 and TRBJ2-1, with 9 positions matching TRBD1. V gave up 4 bases and J gave up 6 bases; unmatched junction bases: 7. The length of the CDR3 is 15 residues. Germline V gene lookup returns CDR1 MGHRA and CDR2 YSYEKL. CDR3 sequence: CASSPWGTGSNEQFF. The CDR3 DNA is TGCGCCAGCAGCCCCTGGGGGACAGGGAGCAATGAGCAGTTCTTC.

The J gene is TRBJ1-3, the V gene TRBV20-1; maybe TRBD1 (6 bases). The CDR3 loop spans 14 amino acids. Deletions cut 6 bases from V and 4 bases from J, with 16 bases between. Per the germline V gene, CDR1 is DFQATT and CDR2 is SNEGSKA (reference sequence). CDR3 residues: CSAQGWGLGNTIYF. CDR3 DNA sequence: TGCAGTGCCCAGGGGTGGGGGCTCGGAAACACCATATATTTT.

The rearrangement joins TRBV11-2 to TRBJ2-7, with 11 nucleotides matching TRBD2. Unmatched junction bases numbered 12, after V lost 3 bases and J lost 2 bases. This CDR3 has 18 amino acids. Germline CDR1 and CDR2: SGHAT and FQNNGV. In DNA form, the CDR3 reads TGTGCCAGCAGCTTTTATGCCCTAAGACTAGCGGGGCCCTACGAGCAGTACTTC. Residues: CASSFYALRLAGPYEQYF.

V and J are TRBV6-2 or TRBV6-3 and TRBJ1-2; a weak D match, TRBD1 (5 bases). V dropped 2 bases and J dropped 1 base, with 8 bases sitting between them. From germline, CDR1 is MNHEY and CDR2 SVGEGT. The CDR3 is made up of 14 amino acids. The CDR3: CASSYPTVNYGYTF. The CDR3 DNA is TGTGCCAGCAGTTACCCGACAGTTAACTATGGCTACACCTTC.

This clonotype was counted a few times. The chain joins TRBV5-1 to TRBJ2-1, with D perhaps TRBD1 or TRBD2 (7 bases each). Trimming took off 4 bases at V and 4 bases at J, with 12 bases between the two ends. Germline V CDR1 and CDR2: SGHRS, YFSETQ. This CDR3 is 14 amino acids long. The CDR3 DNA reads as TGCGCCAGCAGCGGGGGGGACAGATACAATGAGCAGTTCTTC. Its protein product is CASSGGDRYNEQFF.

This chain uses TRBV6-1 with TRBJ2-3; D remains unclear. The CDR3 has 15 residues. Germline V lookup: CDR1 MNHNS, CDR2 SASEGT. V was shortened by 6 bases and J by 4 bases, with 17 bases between the two germline ends. This CDR3 is CASSPGPPNPDTQYF. The CDR3, as DNA: TGTGCCAGCAGCCCCGGACCCCCGAACCCAGATACGCAGTATTTT.

This clonotype was counted ten times or more. V is TRBV27 and J is TRBJ1-2, with 9 bases fitting TRBD1. Germline V gives CDR1 MNHEY, CDR2 SMNVEV (reference sequence). Trimming took 6 bases from V and 5 from J; bases not matched to a gene: 7. The CDR3 sequence is 14 residues long. CDR3 nucleotide sequence: TGTGCCAGCAGCCGGAAGACAGGGGGGTATGGCTACACCTTC. This translates into CASSRKTGGYGYTF.

The chain combines TRBV28 with TRBJ2-5; D is ambiguous. Germline values: CDR1 MDHEN, CDR2 SYDVKM. V shed 2 bases and J shed 0 bases, with 10 bases lying between them. The CDR3 is 15 amino acids. The CDR3 sequence: CASSLGVTYQETQYF. The CDR3, as DNA: TGTGCCAGCAGTTTAGGTGTAACGTACCAAGAGACCCAGTACTTC.

The J gene is TRBJ2-1, the V gene TRBV5-5; D not certain. Trimming removed 5 bases from V and 0 bases from J, with 12 bases in between. Germline lookup yields CDR1 SGHKS and CDR2 YYEKEE (reference sequence). The CDR3 has 15 residues. In nucleotides, the CDR3 is TGTGCCAGCAGATCCTCTCCCAGCTCCTACAATGAGCAGTTCTTC. Its protein is CASRSSPSSYNEQFF.

The chain couples TRBV7-6 to TRBJ1-1; the D is unclear. Trimming left V 5 bases short and J 2 bases short, with 9 bases between. CDR3 length: 13 amino acids. The V gene's germline CDR1 is SGHVS and CDR2 FNYEAQ. For the CDR3, the DNA is TGTGCCAGCAGCCAAGACGAAAACACTGAAGCTTTCTTT. It is translated as CASSQDENTEAFF.

The chain recombines TRBV4-2 with TRBJ2-6; D remains unclear. The CDR3 covers 15 residues. Per the germline V gene, CDR1 is LGHNA and CDR2 is YNFKEQ. V was shortened by 1 base and J by 1 base, with 5 bases between the two germline ends. CDR3 protein: CASSQVKSGANVLTF. Here the CDR3 DNA reads TGTGCCAGCAGCCAAGTTAAATCTGGGGCCAACGTCCTGACTTTC.

The V call is TRBV20-1, the J call TRBJ2-5; D gene ambiguous. Germline V gene lookup returns CDR1 DFQATT and CDR2 SNEGSKA (reference sequence). The CDR3 spans 14 residues. Trimming removed 3 bases at V and 1 base at J, with 12 bases between. CDR3 sequence: CSARPQATQETQYF. The CDR3 nucleotides read TGCAGTGCTAGGCCGCAGGCGACCCAAGAGACCCAGTACTTC.

The chain recombines TRBV29-1 with TRBJ1-5, with D possibly TRBD1 on 6 matching bases. Trimming pared 6 bases from V and 0 bases from J, leaving 12 bases between. Germline V lookup: CDR1 SQVTM, CDR2 ANQGSEA. This CDR3 comprises 14 residues. CDR3 coding DNA: TGCAGCGTACCGGGACAAAATAGCAATCAGCCCCAGCATTTT. Protein sequence: CSVPGQNSNQPQHF.